This record looks at one TCR beta chain sequence and its context. This clone was seen a handful of times. Its binding antigen is unknown. No much larger clonotype is one base removed from it; base qualities were not supplied. The data belong to a study of cytomegalovirus exposure and HLA in healthy donors listed by TCRdb under 2017. Regarding the complete study: An earlier analysis of some 620 of the donors reported about 300 Gb of sequence data and 90 million to 120 million unique TCR beta sequences obtained from 150 million to 200 million T cells. An early release that covered approximately 600 HLA-typed donors contained approximately 290 gigabases of sequencing data and around 80 million unique TCR sequences. Among the 398 genotyped donors, approximately 81% belonged to the genetic ancestry cluster associated with self-reported Caucasian donors. The study was designed to test whether signatures of past pathogen exposure could be identified by cataloging public T cell receptors. The T cell repertoires of about 700 subjects were profiled by immunosequencing and related to cytomegalovirus serostatus. Along with the roughly 700-subject first cohort, a separate validation cohort of 120 different subjects was used. To predict cytomegalovirus infection status, the study combined high-throughput TCR immunosequencing, statistical association of individual TCRs with disease status, and machine learning. A later analysis re-analyzed previously published TCR beta repertoires from 666 donors and added high-resolution HLA genotyping to study TCR occurrence patterns. Rather than using new phenotypic data, the later analysis identified candidate immune exposures from TCR beta sequences and from how often those sequences occurred across donors. An earlier analysis of several hundred of the donors used high-throughput TCR beta sequencing to judge whether each TCR beta V gene segment behaved as functional or pseudogenic. Alongside the repertoire data, information on donor age, sex, ethnicity and CMV serostatus was compiled. A later genetic analysis used genome-wide SNP genotypes for about three fifths of the roughly 700 donors, treating that subset as a discovery cohort. All discovery cohort repertoires had been generated on a single sequencing platform. Class I and class II HLA loci were covered by the typing at four-digit resolution. The number of typed donors differed by locus: about 629-640 for A, B, C, DRB1 and DQB1; some 500 for DQA1; over 600 for DPA1; and about 450 for DPB1. Roughly 5 DR-DQ haplotypes were handled as single units for association and clustering, since linkage in the cohort was strong. Among a few hundred genotyped donors of the cohort, an average of approximately 230,000 unique TCR beta nucleotide sequences were sequenced per donor, approximately 20% of them non-productive.

Broad study findings and their caveats: In this cohort, only TCR beta chains were sequenced, and detectable features were limited by the absence of alpha or paired-chain data. Three of the identified cytomegalovirus-associated TCR beta chains were confirmed in vitro to be specific for cytomegalovirus antigens. A later analysis found that HLA-associated TCR beta chains were more clonally expanded and had lower generation probabilities than equally common non-associated chains. Assigning TCR associations to individual alleles was difficult when HLA alleles, especially DR and DQ, strongly co-occurred. Presence/absence analyses assumed roughly uniform sequencing depth across donors, an assumption that may not hold. The study gave a list of roughly 150 TCR beta chains associated with cytomegalovirus. A group of highly shared sequence variants was considered likely to be a technical artifact of the sequencing pipeline. A later analysis associated about 17,000 TCR beta sequences with specific HLA alleles at a false discovery rate of 0.05. A later analysis reported that several top co-occurrence clusters appeared linked to parvovirus B19, influenza, CMV and Epstein-Barr virus. V-gene and J-gene trimming of TCR beta chains was associated with a missense DCLRE1C variant in a later genetic analysis, and the association was replicated in an independent cohort. A later analysis found that TCR association rates varied across HLA loci, with DRB1 alleles showing the most associated TCRs and HLA-C alleles the fewest. Linkage disequilibrium might explain the correlated functional status among segregating V segments, but an unknown experimental factor could not be ruled out. In a later analysis, most CMV-associated TCR beta chains were found to appear HLA-restricted, with HLA associations seemingly driven largely by CMV exposure. Across donors, most TCR sequences were observed very rarely, whereas some public TCRs were present in many individuals. For the cohort, immune exposure information was limited to CMV serostatus. Cytomegalovirus status was reported to be diagnosed by the classifier with high specificity and sensitivity in both the original and validation cohorts. Because counts were too low, 15 to 20 rarely observed V segments, including chromosome 9 orphons, were left out of the earlier analysis of about 500 of the donors. Compared with the roughly 710-donor mean, donors in an Asian-associated ancestry cluster had fewer N-insertions in productive TCRs, according to a later genetic analysis. Some IMGT-functional V segments, including TRBV6-2 and TRBV6-3, could not be distinguished by the 87-base-pair reads and were therefore excluded. In an earlier analysis of about 600 of the donors, most TCR beta V segments appeared in productive rearrangements about 87% or about 30% of the time, broadly matching IMGT annotations. A further reported finding was that TCR beta sequences accurately predicted the HLA-A and HLA-B alleles for most subjects in the first cohort. According to the authors, the approach could potentially be generalized to other disease states and immunological phenotypes. Because some donors lacked HLA typing at each locus, the association tests relied only on the typed subset.

Reading the germline V gene (reference sequence) gives CDR1 LNHNV and CDR2 YYDKDF. The germline V and J ends show losses of 2 bases and 4 bases respectively, and no gene match explains 5 bases of the junction. The CDR3 goes from the cysteine to the phenylalanine over 15 residues. Just the 45-base CDR3 DNA is kept, in frame starting at base 1. The library relied on the immunoSEQ multiplex PCR assay. For the multiplex PCR, a mixture combining 60 forward primers for TCR Vbeta segments and 13 reverse primers for TCR Jbeta segments was used. A multiplex PCR assay on genomic DNA amplified the CDR3 region of rearranged TCR beta genes. The amplified TCR beta libraries were sequenced on the Illumina HiSeq System as 87-base-pair reads. The paper's processing steps were these. Across the roughly 640 repertoires, a later analysis counted around 80 million unique TCR beta chains, roughly 11 million of which were shared by at least two donors. Raw reads were error-corrected and collapsed into unique sequences with a nearest-neighbor algorithm that merged closely related sequences to remove PCR and sequencing errors. V, D and J gene segments were assigned by aligning CDR3 sequences to IMGT reference sequences. Each retained sequence needed at least a six-nucleotide match to both a V gene segment and a J gene segment. A rearrangement was called productive if the CDR3 had no stop codons and remained in frame with V and J, and every other rearrangement was called non-productive. Following IMGT convention, CDR3 was defined as the stretch from the second conserved V-encoded cysteine to the conserved J-encoded phenylalanine. In an earlier analysis of 587 of the donors, sequences lacking an unambiguous match to a single V gene segment were excluded. In an earlier analysis of 500 to 750 of the donors, V segments were called functional above 56.7% productive rearrangements and were called segregating when the between-donor standard deviation exceeded 5%. A statistical classification framework was built to diagnose cytomegalovirus status from the catalog of TCR beta chain sequences. V and J gene assignment, in a later analysis, came from comparing TCR nucleotide sequences with IMGT/GENE-DB human TR gene sequences. In a later analysis, CDR3 sequences and most-parsimonious VDJ recombination scenarios were assigned using the TCRdist pipeline. In a later analysis, each TCR beta chain was defined by its CDR3 amino acid sequence together with its V-gene family, and reads lacking a unique V-gene family were excluded. In a later analysis, fewer than 600 highly shared, low-generation-probability nucleotide sequences were removed to address suspected cross-contamination and a sequencing artifact. A later analysis calculated a clonal expansion index for each public chain from normalized within-repertoire ranks of inferred template counts. A later analysis computed generation probabilities with a VDJ recombination model fitted to out-of-frame rearrangements, and checked the results against IGoR. In a later analysis, TCR-TCR, TCR-HLA and TCR-CMV co-occurrence was scored with hypergeometric tests, and a repertoire-size bias correction was applied to TCR pairs. In a later analysis, false discovery rates were estimated by permuting HLA or CMV assignments 20 times. A later analysis grouped co-occurring TCRs with DBSCAN, adding TCRdist sequence similarity when clustering within HLA-allele-positive subsets. Repertoires with fewer than 30,000 or more than 120,000 public chains, plus five repertoires with anomalous nucleotide sharing, were excluded from co-occurrence clustering. The source is immuneACCESS, and TCRdb retained only in-frame sequences with V and J called. Part of the clones is not carried over; for the studies checked, unresolved V genes explain less than half of this, and the remainder is unexplained. The DNA was the basis for D and trimming; V, J and clone size are from that table. This sample comprises roughly 100,000 clones, over 9% of them detected only once. 5.5% to 7.5% of the sample goes to the ten largest clones.

The cohort comprised around 690 healthy bone marrow donors. Cohort members were all nominally healthy when sampled, although unrecorded immune exposures were likely present. The donor tested CMV seropositive and was one of the 289 seropositive cohort members. A peripheral blood sample was collected from each donor, and TCR beta sequencing was performed on peripheral blood mononuclear cells. The Qiagen DNeasy Blood Extraction Kit was used to extract genomic DNA from the blood cell samples. This TCR was recovered from a middle-aged man in good health and CMV-seropositive. What was sequenced was PBMCs. The V and J segments used are TRBV15 and TRBJ2-3, with 8 bases in between that match TRBD2. The bases are TGTGCCACCAGCAGAAACGGGAGGGCTGCAGATACGCAGTATTTT. It encodes CATSRNGRAADTQYF.